This TCR beta chain was found in a study of blood T cell repertoires in COVID-19. Enrolled through a virtual design, the participants were between about 18 and 100 years of age and came from some 26 US areas. Cohort assignment relied on participant-reported clinical history. Per the authors' pipeline: Researchers report that nucleated cell counts were estimated from reference gene primer amplification. Assay used: immunoSEQ multiplex PCR; TCRdb lists only in-frame clones, some missing. V and J calls and clone size are as listed in that table; D and trimming were resolved from the DNA. Here the sample spans approximately 440,000 clones, about 90% being singletons. Material for sequencing was PBMCs or T cells enriched from blood (not recorded which). The receptor's source is a man aged 18 to 29 who had recovered from COVID-19.

The CDR3 sequence: CATSRKNAALGGGNTIYF. The CDR3 DNA is TGTGCCACCAGCAGAAAGAACGCCGCGCTAGGCGGTGGAAACACCATATATTTT. The chain joins TRBV15 to TRBJ1-3; no clear D. V lost 2 bases, J lost 3 bases, and 20 bases lay in between. This CDR3 has 18 amino acids. Germline V lookup: CDR1 LNHNV, CDR2 YYDKDF (reference sequence).